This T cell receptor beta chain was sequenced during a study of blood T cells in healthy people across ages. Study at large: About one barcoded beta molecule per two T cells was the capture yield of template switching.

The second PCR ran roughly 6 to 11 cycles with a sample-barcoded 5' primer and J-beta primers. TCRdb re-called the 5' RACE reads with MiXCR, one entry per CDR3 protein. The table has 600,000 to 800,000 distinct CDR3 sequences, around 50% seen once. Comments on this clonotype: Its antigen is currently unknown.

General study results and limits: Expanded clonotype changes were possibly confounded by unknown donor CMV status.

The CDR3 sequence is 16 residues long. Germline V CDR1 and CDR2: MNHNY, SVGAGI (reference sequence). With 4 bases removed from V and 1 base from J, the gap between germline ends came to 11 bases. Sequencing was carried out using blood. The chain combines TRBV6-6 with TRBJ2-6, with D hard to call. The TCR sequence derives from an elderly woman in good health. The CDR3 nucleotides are TGTGCCAGCAGTTCTCGCCTGGGGTCTGGGGCCAACGTCCTGACTTTC. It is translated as CASSSRLGSGANVLTF.